This T cell receptor beta chain was recorded in a study of Graves' ophthalmopathy and Graves' hyperthyroidism. Study results and caveats: Most thyroid clonotypes expanded beyond 0.001 frequency were also found in blood.

The sample holds many counts of this clonotype. Its matching antigen is unknown. CDR3 regions of TCR beta were amplified from RNA transcripts. HTBI-primed RT-PCR formed the first round, and a multiplex PCR formed the second. In TCRdb, the multiplex PCR reads were re-called with MiXCR into one record per CDR3 protein. The sample lists around 1.1 million distinct CDR3 sequences, about two fifths occurring once. The hyperthyroidism patients, aged 18 to 65, had been newly diagnosed, with under 2 months' duration. The receptor was isolated from an adult man with Graves' hyperthyroidism. The material sequenced was peripheral blood or thyroid tissue (not recorded which).

CDR3 nucleotides: TGCAGTGTCTCTCCGACGAACACCGGGGAGCTGTTTTTT. Translated: CSVSPTNTGELFF. The chain links TRBV20-1 to TRBJ2-2; no definite D call. CDR3 size: 13 residues. Trimming took off 7 bases at V and 0 bases at J, with 9 bases between the two ends. In germline, CDR1 is DFQATT, CDR2 SNEGSKA (reference sequence).